The 28 T cell receptor beta chains given below trace back to one sample, sequenced in a study of blood T cell repertoires in COVID-19. TCRdb's copy holds only in-frame clones and misses some; the assay was immunoSEQ multiplex PCR. The sample lists about 240,000 clones; roughly 80% were seen once. The sequenced sample consisted of peripheral blood. The receptors come from a woman aged 18-35 years with acute or convalescent COVID-19.

The V gene is TRBV30, the J gene TRBJ1-4; a possible D gene is TRBD1 (6 bases). The CDR3 consists of 14 residues. From germline, CDR1 is GTSNPN and CDR2 SVGIG (reference sequence). V lost 4 bases and J lost 6, with 15 bases in between. The CDR3 DNA sequence: TGTGCCTGGACCCAGGGGAAGAAATATGAAAAACTGTTTTTT. Amino acid sequence: CAWTQGKKYEKLFF.

The chain carries TRBV24-1 and TRBJ2-7; maybe TRBD1 (6 bases). This CDR3 is 16 amino acids long. Germline V lookup: CDR1 KGHDR, CDR2 SFDVKD. Trimming shortened V by 0 bases and J by 4 bases, and 15 bases separated the two germline ends. In DNA, the CDR3 is TGTGCCACCAGTGATTTGGGTGAGACAGGAAGATACGAGCAGTACTTC. Amino acid sequence: CATSDLGETGRYEQYF.

The chain is built from TRBV30 and TRBJ1-5; D call uncertain. Trimming removed 1 base at V and 3 bases at J, with 22 bases between. This CDR3 region has 18 residues. Germline V gene data show CDR1 as GTSNPN and CDR2 as SVGIG (reference sequence). The CDR3 DNA sequence: TGTGCCTGGAGTGATCCCATCGGGATCAGGAAGTACAATCAGCCCCAGCATTTT. Translation: CAWSDPIGIRKYNQPQHF.

The CDR3 bases are TGTGCCAGCAGTTTAAAAGCCCTTACTTTCTACAATGAGCAGTTCTTC. It specifies CASSLKALTFYNEQFF. The V and J genes are TRBV27 and TRBJ2-1, with no clear D. The V gene lost 2 bases and the J gene lost 3 bases, with 14 bases spanning the gap. Germline values: CDR1 MNHEY, CDR2 SMNVEV (reference sequence). The CDR3 sequence is 16 residues long.

The rearrangement links TRBV11-2 to TRBJ2-7; 8 bases are shared with TRBD2. V lost 1 base, J lost 4 bases, and 3 bases stayed unmatched. The CDR3 has 14 residues. Germline CDR1 is SGHAT and CDR2 is FQNNGV. Here the CDR3 DNA reads TGTGCCAGCAGCTTAGTAACTAGCGGATACGAGCAGTACTTC. Its protein product is CASSLVTSGYEQYF. The entire variable domain, with the rest obtained from reference TRBV11-2 and TRBJ2-7, is as follows: EAGVAQSPRYKIIEKRQSVAFWCNPISGHATLYWYQQILGQGPKLLIQFQNNGVVDDSQLPKDRFSAERLKGVDSTLKIQPAKLEDSAVYLCASSLVTSGYEQYFGPGTRLTVT.

The chain links TRBV19 to TRBJ1-4, with 8 bases aligning to TRBD1. The germline V gene encodes CDR1 LNHDA and CDR2 SQIVND (reference sequence). V was clipped by 5 bases and J by 4 bases; unmatched bases: 9. The CDR3 consists of 16 residues. Here the CDR3 reads CASSVLQGTGNEKLFF. The CDR3 DNA is TGTGCCAGTAGTGTATTACAGGGGACAGGTAATGAAAAACTGTTTTTT.

The V call is TRBV6-2 or TRBV6-3, the J call TRBJ1-5, with a weak D call TRBD1 (6 bases). V was cut by 2 bases and J by 6 bases, with 14 bases left in between. CDR3 length equals 15 residues. Germline V gene data show CDR1 as MNHEY and CDR2 as SVGEGT. DNA of the CDR3: TGTGCCAGCAGTTACGGGTGGGGGCAGGGTCAGCCCCAGCATTTT. Amino acid sequence: CASSYGWGQGQPQHF.

This clone was counted a single time. The chain joins TRBV19 to TRBJ2-5; 9 positions match TRBD2. V was clipped by 3 bases and J by 7 bases; unmatched bases: 12. The CDR3 extends over 16 amino acids. Germline assignment: CDR1 LNHDA and CDR2 SQIVND (reference sequence). The CDR3 bases are TGTGCCAGTAGTATCCGGGCTAGCGGGGTAAGAGGGACCCAGTACTTC. Translating it yields CASSIRASGVRGTQYF.

The count of this clone is one. CDR3 bases: TGTGCCAGCTTCGGACAGGGAGGTATCTATGAGCAGTTCTTC. The encoded protein is CASFGQGGIYEQFF. The chain joins TRBV27 to TRBJ2-1, with 8 bases identical to TRBD1. Unmatched junction bases numbered 11, after V lost 8 bases and J lost 8 bases. The CDR3 extends over 14 amino acids. From germline, CDR1 is MNHEY and CDR2 SMNVEV (reference sequence).

The rearrangement joins TRBV6-5 to TRBJ1-3; D call uncertain. Trimming cost V 6 bases and J 9 bases, with 18 bases left between them. There are 14 residues in the CDR3. The germline V gene encodes CDR1 MNHEY and CDR2 SVGAGI. The CDR3 DNA reads as TGTGCCAGCAGATTGTTGGCTCAATTCTCCACCATATATTTT. This encodes CASRLLAQFSTIYF.

This clone appeared a single time. The rearrangement uses TRBV29-1 and TRBJ1-1; D gene ambiguous. Germline CDR1 is SQVTM and CDR2 is ANQGSEA. V dropped 1 base and J dropped 11 bases, with 23 bases sitting between them. CDR3 length: 15 amino acids. The CDR3 DNA reads TGCAGCGTTGAAGGAAGCGAGGGCGGAATTGATGGGGCTTTCTTT. It specifies CSVEGSEGGIDGAFF.

This chain connects TRBV7-9 to TRBJ2-7; D unresolved. From germline, CDR1 is SEHNR and CDR2 FQNEAQ (reference sequence). This CDR3 region has 14 residues. V was clipped by 2 bases and J by 3 bases, with 11 bases between them. CDR3 coding DNA: TGTGCCAGCAGCTTAAGTGAGCGAAACTACGAGCAGTACTTC. This encodes CASSLSERNYEQYF.

This rearrangement joins TRBV7-2 to TRBJ1-4, with D tentatively TRBD1 (5 bases). The germline V gene encodes CDR1 SGHTA and CDR2 FQGNSA. V was trimmed by 5 bases and J by 11 bases, leaving 18 bases between them. This CDR3 is built from 14 residues. This chain's CDR3 is CASSPGAPRGKLFF. In nucleotides, the CDR3 is TGTGCCAGCAGCCCCGGGGCCCCCCGGGGGAAACTGTTTTTT.

This clone was detected only once. The CDR3 reads CSVSSYNEQFF. CDR3 in DNA: TGTAGCGTCAGCTCCTACAATGAGCAGTTCTTC. The chain joins TRBV19 to TRBJ2-1, with D unclear. The germline CDR1 and CDR2 sequences are LNHDA and SQIVND (reference sequence). CDR3 length: 11 amino acids.

V is TRBV3-1 (or the pseudogene TRBV3-2) and J is TRBJ2-1, with 10 bases lining up with TRBD2. Trimming took 4 bases from V and 7 from J; bases not matched to a gene: 7. The germline V gene has CDR1 LGHDT and CDR2 YNNKEL (reference sequence). The CDR3 length is 15 residues. As DNA, the CDR3 is TGTGCCAGCAGCCGGGGGCTAGCGGGAGAAAATGAGCAGTTCTTC. Protein sequence: CASSRGLAGENEQFF.

This chain connects TRBV18 to TRBJ1-6; D remains unclear. The germline CDR1 and CDR2 sequences are KGHSH and LQKENI. The CDR3 has 15 amino acids. The V and J ends lost 3 bases and 5 bases respectively, with 11 bases between them. CDR3 in amino acids: CASSPTTGNNSPLHF. In DNA form, the CDR3 reads TGTGCCAGCTCACCTACGACGGGTAATAATTCACCCCTCCACTTT.

The V and J genes are TRBV9 and TRBJ2-3; 16 bases fit TRBD2. The CDR3 is made up of 18 amino acids. The junction had 3 bases not matched to a gene; V was cut back by 0 bases and J by 2 bases. Germline assignment: CDR1 SGDLS and CDR2 YYNGEE. The DNA of the CDR3 is TGTGCCAGCAGCGTAGAAGGGACTAGCGGGAGGGCCACAGATACGCAGTATTTT. Its protein product is CASSVEGTSGRATDTQYF.

V gene TRBV7-2 combines with J gene TRBJ2-1; TRBD2 might be the D (5 bases). The CDR3 extends over 14 amino acids. The germline V gene encodes CDR1 SGHTA and CDR2 FQGNSA. The ends were cut back, 2 bases at V and 7 bases at J, with 12 bases in the middle. DNA of the CDR3: TGTGCCAGCAGCTTAACTTTATCGGGAAATGAGCAGTTCTTC. This translates into CASSLTLSGNEQFF.

This chain connects TRBV14 to TRBJ2-1; 12 bases map to TRBD2. The CDR3 loop spans 16 amino acids. V lost 5 bases to trimming and J lost 2 bases; unmatched junction nucleotides: 4. Germline CDR1 reads SGHDN; CDR2 reads FVKESK. CDR3 in amino acids: CASSIRLAGAYNEQFF. The CDR3 DNA sequence: TGTGCCAGCAGCATCCGACTAGCGGGAGCCTACAATGAGCAGTTCTTC.

The chain couples TRBV28 to TRBJ2-1; D possibly corresponds to TRBD1 (5 bases). The V end was cut by 5 bases, the J end by 9 bases, with 11 bases between. The CDR3 totals 12 residues. Germline V gene sequence: CDR1 MDHEN, CDR2 SYDVKM. As DNA, the CDR3 is TGTGCCAGCAGTACACAGGTGGGTGAGCAGTTCTTC. This sequence encodes CASSTQVGEQFF. Looking up the rest from reference TRBV28 and TRBJ2-1 gives the full variable domain: DVKVTQSSRYLVKRTGEKVFLECVQDMDHENMFWYRQDPGLGLRLIYFSYDVKMKEKGDIPEGYSVSREKKERFSLILESASTNQTSMYLCASSTQVGEQFFGPGTRLTVL.

The V and J genes are TRBV5-4 and TRBJ2-1, with TRBD2 matching 7 bases. The CDR3 is 14 amino acids. V was clipped by 0 bases and J by 5 bases; unmatched bases: 2. Germline V gives CDR1 SGHNT, CDR2 YYREEE (reference sequence). The DNA of the CDR3 is TGTGCCAGCAGCTTGGTAAGCGGGGACAATGAGCAGTTCTTC. Translating it yields CASSLVSGDNEQFF.

This clone occurred many times. The chain employs TRBV28 and TRBJ1-4; the match to TRBD1 covers 7 bases. Germline trimming cut 6 bases from V and 10 bases from J; bases unmatched to any gene: 8. From germline, CDR1 is MDHEN and CDR2 SYDVKM. This CDR3 is 13 amino acids long. The CDR3 protein is CASRLPGQLKLFF. The CDR3 region has the DNA TGTGCCAGCAGACTTCCGGGACAGCTAAAACTGTTTTTT.

This chain joins TRBV6-5 and TRBJ2-7, with 8 bases that match TRBD1. Germline V CDR1 and CDR2: MNHEY, SVGAGI. The CDR3 contains 16 residues. The V segment lost 4 bases and the J segment 5 bases; nucleotides outside the gene matches: 13. CDR3 sequence (DNA): TGTGCCAGCAGTTCCGGCGGGCAGGGGGCGCGAGACGAGCAGTACTTC. It specifies CASSSGGQGARDEQYF.

This clone was picked up one time. The V call is TRBV21-1, the J call TRBJ2-7; TRBD2, the table's D call, lacks a check against the DNA. TRBV21-1 is a documented pseudogene. CDR3 size: 16 residues. The CDR3 nucleotides are TGTGCCAGCAGCAGAGGGACTAGCGGGAGTTTCTACGAGCAGTACTTC. It codes for CASSRGTSGSFYEQYF.

The chain uses TRBV12-2 and TRBJ2-7; the table's TRBD1 call for D was not verified on the DNA. TRBV12-2 is a known pseudogene. The CDR3 extends over 13 amino acids. CDR3 region: CASRSDRGHEQYF. The CDR3 DNA is TGTGCAAGTCGCTCGGACAGGGGCCACGAGCAGTACTTC.

The V gene is TRBV11-2, the J gene TRBJ2-3; 11 positions match TRBD2. The CDR3 loop spans 17 amino acids. The junction had 5 bases not matched to a gene; V was cut back by 2 bases and J by 1 base. Germline V gives CDR1 SGHAT, CDR2 FQNNGV. The CDR3 protein is CASSLLPGLAGTDTQYF. DNA for the CDR3: TGTGCCAGCAGCTTATTACCGGGACTAGCGGGCACAGATACGCAGTATTTT. Using reference TRBV11-2 and TRBJ2-3 for the parts outside the CDR3, the full variable domain is EAGVAQSPRYKIIEKRQSVAFWCNPISGHATLYWYQQILGQGPKLLIQFQNNGVVDDSQLPKDRFSAERLKGVDSTLKIQPAKLEDSAVYLCASSLLPGLAGTDTQYFGPGTRLTVL.

The V gene is TRBV27, the J gene TRBJ2-7, with a possible D match to TRBD1 (6 bases). From germline, CDR1 is MNHEY and CDR2 SMNVEV (reference sequence). CDR3 size: 13 residues. Trimming took 5 bases from V and 6 from J, leaving 14 bases between them. The CDR3 coding sequence is TGTGCCAGCAGTGCCGTACAGGGAGCCGAGCAGTACTTC. It is translated as CASSAVQGAEQYF.

The sample holds a few counts of this clone. This chain connects TRBV11-3 to TRBJ2-2, with 8 bases matching TRBD1. Per germline, CDR1 SGHNT and CDR2 YENEEA. The CDR3 is 15 amino acids. The V segment lost 5 bases and the J segment 3 bases; nucleotides outside the gene matches: 5. Written as DNA, the CDR3 is TGTGCCAGCAGCGAGACAGGGGATCACACCGGGGAGCTGTTTTTT. This codes for CASSETGDHTGELFF.